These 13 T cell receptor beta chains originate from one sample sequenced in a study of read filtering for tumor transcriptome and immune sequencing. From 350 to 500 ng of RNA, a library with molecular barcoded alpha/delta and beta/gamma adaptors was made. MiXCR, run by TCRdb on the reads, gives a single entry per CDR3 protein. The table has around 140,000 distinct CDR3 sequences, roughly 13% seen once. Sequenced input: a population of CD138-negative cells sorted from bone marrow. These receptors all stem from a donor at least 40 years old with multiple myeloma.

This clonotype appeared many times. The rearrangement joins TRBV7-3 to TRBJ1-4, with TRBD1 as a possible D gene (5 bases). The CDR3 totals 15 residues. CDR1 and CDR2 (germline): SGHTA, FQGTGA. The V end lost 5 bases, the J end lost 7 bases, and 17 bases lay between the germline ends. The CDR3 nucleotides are TGTGCCAGCAGCGAACGACCCGGGACGGGTGAAAAACTGTTTTTT. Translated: CASSERPGTGEKLFF.

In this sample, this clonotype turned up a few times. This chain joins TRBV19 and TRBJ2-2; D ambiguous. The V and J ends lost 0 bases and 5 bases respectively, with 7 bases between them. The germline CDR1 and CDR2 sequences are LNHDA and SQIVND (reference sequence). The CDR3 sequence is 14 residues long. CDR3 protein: CASSIEWITGELFF. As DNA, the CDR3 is TGTGCCAGTAGTATAGAATGGATAACCGGGGAGCTGTTTTTT.

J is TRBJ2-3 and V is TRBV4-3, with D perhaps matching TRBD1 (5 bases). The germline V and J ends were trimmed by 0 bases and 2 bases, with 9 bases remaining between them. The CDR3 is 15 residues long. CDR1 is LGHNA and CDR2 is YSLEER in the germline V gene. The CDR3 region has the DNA TGCGCCAGCAGCCAAGAAACAGGTGCCACAGATACGCAGTATTTT. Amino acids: CASSQETGATDTQYF.

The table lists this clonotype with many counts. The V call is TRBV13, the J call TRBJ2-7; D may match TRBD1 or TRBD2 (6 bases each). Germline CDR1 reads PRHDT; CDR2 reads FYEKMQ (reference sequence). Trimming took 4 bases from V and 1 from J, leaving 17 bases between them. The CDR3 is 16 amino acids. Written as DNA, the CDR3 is TGTGCCAGCAGCTCACAGAGGGGGGAGCGGTCCTACGAGCAGTACTTC. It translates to CASSSQRGERSYEQYF.

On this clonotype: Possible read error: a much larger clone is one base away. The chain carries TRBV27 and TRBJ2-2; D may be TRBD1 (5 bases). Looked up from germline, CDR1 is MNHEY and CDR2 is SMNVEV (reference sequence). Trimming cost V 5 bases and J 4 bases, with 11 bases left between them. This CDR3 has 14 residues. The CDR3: CASSVYRSTGELFF. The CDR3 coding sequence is TGTGCCAGCAGTGTATACAGGAGCACCGGGGAGCTGTTTTTT.

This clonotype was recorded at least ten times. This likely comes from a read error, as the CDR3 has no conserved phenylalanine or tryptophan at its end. The DNA of the CDR3 is TGTGCCAGCAATGAAGCGGGAGTTTTCAATGAGCAGTTCTTA. This gives the protein CASNEAGVFNEQFL. The chain joins TRBV9 to TRBJ2-1; the match to TRBD2 covers 8 bases. Germline V gene sequence: CDR1 SGDLS, CDR2 YYNGEE. Unmatched junction bases numbered 8, after V lost 6 bases and J lost 6 bases. The CDR3 has 14 amino acids.

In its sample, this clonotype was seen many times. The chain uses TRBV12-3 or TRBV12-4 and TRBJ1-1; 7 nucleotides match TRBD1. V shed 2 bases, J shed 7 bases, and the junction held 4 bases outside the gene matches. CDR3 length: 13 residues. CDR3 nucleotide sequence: TGTGCCAGCAGTTTAACCGGGACAGTTGAAGCTTTCTTT. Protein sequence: CASSLTGTVEAFF.

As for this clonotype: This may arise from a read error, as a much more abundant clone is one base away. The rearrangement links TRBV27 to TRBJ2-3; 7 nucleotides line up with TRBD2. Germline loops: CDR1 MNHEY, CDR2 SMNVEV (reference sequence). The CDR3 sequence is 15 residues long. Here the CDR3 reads CAGSLGTTSTDTQYF. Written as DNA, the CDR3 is TGTGCCGGCAGTTTAGGGACTACTAGCACAGATACGCAGTATTTT.

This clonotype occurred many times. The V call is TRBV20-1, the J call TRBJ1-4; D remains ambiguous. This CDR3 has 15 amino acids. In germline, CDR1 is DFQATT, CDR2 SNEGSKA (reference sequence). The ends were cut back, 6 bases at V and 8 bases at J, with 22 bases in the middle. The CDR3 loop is CSAQHVRAVREKLFF. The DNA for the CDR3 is TGCAGTGCACAACACGTAAGGGCAGTCAGAGAAAAACTGTTTTTT.

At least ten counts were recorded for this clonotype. The CDR3 sequence: CSASGEAGEKLFF. The CDR3, as DNA: TGCAGTGCTTCAGGCGAGGCGGGTGAAAAACTGTTTTTT. This chain connects TRBV20-1 to TRBJ1-4; D gene uncertain. The V and J ends lost 5 bases and 7 bases respectively, with 14 bases between them. This CDR3 is built from 13 residues. Germline CDR1 DFQATT, CDR2 SNEGSKA (reference sequence).

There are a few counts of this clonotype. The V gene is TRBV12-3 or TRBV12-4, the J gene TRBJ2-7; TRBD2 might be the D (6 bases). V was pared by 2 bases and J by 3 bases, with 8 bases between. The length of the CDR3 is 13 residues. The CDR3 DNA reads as TGTGCCAGCAGTTTACGGGGGAGCTACGAGCAGTACTTC. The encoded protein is CASSLRGSYEQYF.

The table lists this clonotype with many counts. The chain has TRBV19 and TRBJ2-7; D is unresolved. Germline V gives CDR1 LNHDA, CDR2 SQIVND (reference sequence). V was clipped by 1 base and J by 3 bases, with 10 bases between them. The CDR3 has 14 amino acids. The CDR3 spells CASSIAVWSYEQYF. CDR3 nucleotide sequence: TGTGCCAGTAGTATAGCGGTGTGGAGCTACGAGCAGTACTTC.

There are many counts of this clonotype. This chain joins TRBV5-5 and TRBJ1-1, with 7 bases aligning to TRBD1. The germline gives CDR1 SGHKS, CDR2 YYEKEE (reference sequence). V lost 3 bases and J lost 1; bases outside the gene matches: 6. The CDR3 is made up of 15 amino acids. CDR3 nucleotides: TGTGCCAGCAGCTGGAGCCAGGGGGGGAACACTGAAGCTTTCTTT. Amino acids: CASSWSQGGNTEAFF.